The 30 T cell receptor beta chains below were found in one sample sequenced in a study of T cell repertoires in cytomegalovirus infection. Their target antigens are unknown. TCRdb re-analysed the reads in MiXCR, keeping a single row per CDR3 protein. This sample has some 940,000 distinct CDR3 sequences; around 29% occur once, and the top ten carry about an eighth. The sequenced sample was cultured CD8+ T cells from PBMCs, obtained from culture after CMV antigen stimulation. The receptors stem from a human donor in good health (CMV status not recorded). Some clones in this sample may be carry-over from other donors' samples.

The V and J genes are TRBV12-3 or TRBV12-4 and TRBJ2-1, with D perhaps TRBD1 or TRBD2 (5 bases each). V gave up 1 base and J gave up 8 bases, with 9 bases separating them. CDR3 length: 13 residues. The CDR3 region is CASSLGGIYEQFF. CDR3 nucleotide sequence: TGTGCCAGCAGTTTAGGGGGGATCTATGAGCAGTTCTTC.

This clonotype has a handful of counts. The chain carries TRBV7-9 and TRBJ2-5; 7 positions agree with TRBD2. V lost 5 bases and J lost 5; bases outside the gene matches: 8. CDR3 size: 14 residues. Germline loops: CDR1 SEHNR, CDR2 FQNEAQ (reference sequence). The CDR3 bases are TGTGCCAGCAGCGACCGGGGGGAACGGGAGACCCAGTACTTC. Residues: CASSDRGERETQYF.

This clonotype was observed a few times. The genes are TRBV4-1 and TRBJ2-7; TRBD1 matches at 8 bases. The V gene end was trimmed by 3 bases and the J gene end by 0 bases; junction bases not matched to a gene: 7. This CDR3 comprises 16 residues. Germline lookup yields CDR1 MGHRA and CDR2 YSYEKL. The CDR3 DNA reads as TGCGCCAGCAGCCAGGTTGTACAGGGGGGCTCCTACGAGCAGTACTTC. Its protein product is CASSQVVQGGSYEQYF.

The V call is TRBV7-9, the J call TRBJ1-2, with a weak D call TRBD1 (5 bases). There are 16 residues in the CDR3. Germline assignment: CDR1 SEHNR and CDR2 FQNEAQ (reference sequence). Trimming pared 2 bases from V and 1 base from J, leaving 14 bases between. CDR3 nucleotides: TGTGCCAGCAGCTTAACTGGACGGGACGATAACTATGGCTACACCTTC. Residues: CASSLTGRDDNYGYTF.

This clonotype was observed many times. Mismatch with germline at one junction end may stem from a read error. The chain carries TRBV7-7 and TRBJ2-1; TRBD2 matches at 14 bases. Germline CDR1 SSHAT, CDR2 FNYEAQ (reference sequence). The CDR3 spans 16 residues. For the CDR3, the DNA is TGTGCTAGCAGCCCTGGGACTAGCGGGGGTAACAATGAGCAGTTCTTC. This translates into CASSPGTSGGNNEQFF.

This clonotype was seen only a few times. V and J are TRBV6-6 and TRBJ2-7, with 8 bases fitting TRBD2. The ends lost 6 bases at V and 0 bases at J; junction bases unmatched: 4. The CDR3 length is 14 residues. Germline CDR1 is MNHNY and CDR2 is SVGAGI (reference sequence). This CDR3 reads CASSRGGSSYEQYV. Here the CDR3 DNA reads TGTGCCAGCAGCCGCGGGGGGAGCTCCTACGAGCAGTACGTC.

The chain links TRBV6-5 to TRBJ2-1, with a weak D call TRBD1 (7 bases). Germline lookup yields CDR1 MNHEY and CDR2 SVGAGI. V was cut by 2 bases and J by 8 bases, with 22 bases left in between. This CDR3 comprises 17 residues. The CDR3, as DNA: TGTGCCAGCAGTTACGGGTCAGGGGGGCATCGTGGGCATGAGCAGTTCTTC. Translating gives CASSYGSGGHRGHEQFF.

The genes are TRBV29-1 and TRBJ2-3, with D perhaps matching TRBD2 (5 bases). CDR1 is SQVTM and CDR2 is ANQGSEA in the germline V gene. The CDR3 spans 15 residues. Trimming removed 5 bases from V and 2 bases from J, with 17 bases in between. CDR3 in amino acids: CSVLGLSEATDTQYF. CDR3 DNA sequence: TGCAGCGTTCTAGGACTCTCGGAGGCCACAGATACGCAGTATTTT.

V is TRBV9 and J is TRBJ2-1; tentatively, D is TRBD1 (6 bases). CDR1 and CDR2 from the germline V gene are SGDLS and YYNGEE. V lost 3 bases and J lost 4, with 20 bases in between. This CDR3 comprises 17 residues. CDR3: CASSDRDTLSSYNEQFF. As DNA, the CDR3 is TGTGCCAGCAGCGACCGGGACACCTTGTCTAGTTACAATGAGCAGTTCTTC.

The table lists this clonotype with many counts. V is TRBV7-6 and J is TRBJ2-5; TRBD1 agrees at 7 bases. Germline V gene lookup returns CDR1 SGHVS and CDR2 FNYEAQ. The CDR3 is 15 amino acids. Germline trimming cut 3 bases from V and 2 bases from J; bases unmatched to any gene: 6. This CDR3 reads CASSFLDRSQETQYF. The CDR3 nucleotides read TGTGCCAGCAGCTTCTTGGACAGGTCTCAAGAGACCCAGTACTTC.

This clonotype was observed a handful of times. J is TRBJ2-1 and V is TRBV6-2 or TRBV6-3; 9 bases are shared with TRBD1. The CDR3 has 15 amino acids. Germline values: CDR1 MNHEY, CDR2 SVGEGT. The J segment lost 2 bases and the V segment lost 7 bases, leaving 6 bases of the junction unmatched. The CDR3 coding sequence is TGTGCCAGCACCTTTGGGGACAGGGCCTACAATGAGCAGTTCTTC. Translation: CASTFGDRAYNEQFF.

The chain has TRBV7-9 and TRBJ1-2, with TRBD1 matching over 8 bases. The CDR3 sequence is 15 residues long. The germline CDR1 and CDR2 sequences are SEHNR and FQNEAQ (reference sequence). Trimming cost V 1 base and J 2 bases; bases outside gene matches: 3. The CDR3 loop is CASSLGTGLNYGYTF. The CDR3 DNA reads TGTGCCAGCAGCTTAGGGACAGGGCTGAACTATGGCTACACCTTC.

This CDR3 is CASSPAATNEKLFF. In DNA, the CDR3 is TGTGCCAGCAGCCCGGCCGCAACTAATGAAAAACTGTTTTTT. The chain recombines TRBV12-3 or TRBV12-4 with TRBJ1-4; D is ambiguous. The V and J ends lost 6 bases and 0 bases respectively, with 8 bases between them. The CDR3 consists of 14 residues.

This clonotype has a count of ten or more. The V gene is TRBV7-8, the J gene TRBJ1-4, with TRBD1 matching 7 bases. Looked up from germline, CDR1 is SGHVS and CDR2 is FQNEAQ. The CDR3 is made up of 14 amino acids. V was pared by 1 base and J by 7 bases, with 3 bases of the junction left unmatched. The CDR3, as DNA: TGTGCCAGCAGCTTAGGACAGGGATTTGAAAAACTGTTTTTT. Encoded protein: CASSLGQGFEKLFF.

The table lists this clonotype with many counts. The J gene is TRBJ1-6, the V gene TRBV2; possible D gene TRBD1, 5 bases. The CDR3 is 15 residues long. V lost 6 bases to trimming and J lost 5 bases, with 14 bases between them. CDR1 is SNHLY and CDR2 is FYNNEI in the germline V gene. CDR3 amino acids: CASRGQGWHNSPLHF. In DNA form, the CDR3 reads TGTGCCAGCAGAGGACAAGGATGGCATAATTCACCCCTCCACTTT.

This clonotype has ten or more counts. V and J are TRBV7-8 and TRBJ2-5, with D perhaps TRBD1 or TRBD2 (5 bases each). The CDR3 contains 18 residues. Germline-derived CDR1 and CDR2 are SGHVS and FQNEAQ. The V end was cut by 5 bases, the J end by 1 base, with 23 bases between. CDR3 protein: CASSRSYGDGIFQETQYF. The CDR3, as DNA: TGTGCCAGCAGCCGGTCTTACGGGGACGGGATTTTCCAAGAGACCCAGTACTTC. The full variable domain, with the rest looked up from reference TRBV7-8 and TRBJ2-5, is GAGVSQSPRYKVAKRGQDVALRCDPISGHVSLFWYQQALGQGPEFLTYFQNEAQLDKSGLPSDRFFAERPEGSVSTLKIQRTQQEDSAVYLCASSRSYGDGIFQETQYFGPGTRLLVL.

The chain employs TRBV29-1 and TRBJ2-1; D is unclear. Trimming removed 0 bases at V and 8 bases at J, with 11 bases between. This CDR3 region has 13 residues. Germline V gene data show CDR1 as SQVTM and CDR2 as ANQGSEA. The CDR3 spells CSVEDLSLHEQFF. CDR3 sequence (DNA): TGCAGCGTTGAAGATCTAAGTCTCCATGAGCAGTTCTTC.

A few counts support this clonotype. The V gene is TRBV19, the J gene TRBJ2-1; D assignment may be TRBD1 or TRBD2 (5 bases each). The CDR3 runs 15 residues. Germline loops: CDR1 LNHDA, CDR2 SQIVND (reference sequence). The V and J ends lost 5 bases and 4 bases respectively, with 15 bases between them. The CDR3 sequence: CASSPGPPSYNEQFF. The CDR3 DNA follows: TGTGCCAGTAGTCCGGGACCCCCATCTTACAATGAGCAGTTCTTC.

This clonotype was found a few times. The V and J genes are TRBV7-9 and TRBJ1-2; D possibly corresponds to TRBD1 (5 bases). This CDR3 comprises 14 residues. The germline gives CDR1 SEHNR, CDR2 FQNEAQ (reference sequence). Trimming removed 5 bases at V and 4 bases at J, with 14 bases between. The CDR3 region is CASSPRQYFYGYTF. CDR3 sequence (DNA): TGTGCCAGCAGCCCAAGACAGTACTTCTATGGCTACACCTTC.

With respect to this clonotype: This may arise from a read error, as a much more abundant clone is one base away. The J gene is TRBJ2-7, the V gene TRBV19, with D maybe TRBD2 (7 bases). Germline V gene sequence: CDR1 LNHDA, CDR2 SQIVND (reference sequence). The CDR3 is 15 residues long. The chain's CDR3 is CASGIFAGAGDEQYF. In DNA, the CDR3 is TGTGCCAGTGGTATCTTCGCAGGGGCGGGGGACGAGCAGTACTTC.

The rearrangement joins TRBV27 to TRBJ1-2; D remains unclear. The CDR3 covers 14 residues. The V end lost 5 bases, the J end lost 0 bases, and 10 bases lay between the germline ends. Germline V gene lookup returns CDR1 MNHEY and CDR2 SMNVEV (reference sequence). The CDR3 loop reads CASSANPTNYGYTF. The CDR3, as DNA: TGTGCCAGCAGTGCAAATCCAACTAACTATGGCTACACCTTC.

V usage is TRBV6-5 and J usage is TRBJ1-2; TRBD1 might be the D (5 bases). Trimming left V 8 bases short and J 8 bases short, with 15 bases between. Germline CDR1 and CDR2: MNHEY and SVGAGI. CDR3 length: 12 amino acids. The CDR3: CASYGAAEGYTF. As DNA, the CDR3 is TGTGCCAGCTATGGGGCGGCGGAAGGCTACACCTTC.

This clonotype was counted between two and nine times. V gene TRBV19 combines with J gene TRBJ1-1; D gene ambiguous. Trimming took off 3 bases at V and 8 bases at J, with 13 bases between the two ends. Germline loops: CDR1 LNHDA, CDR2 SQIVND (reference sequence). The CDR3 totals 13 residues. The CDR3 loop reads CASSITTKREAFF. The DNA of the CDR3 is TGTGCCAGTAGTATCACCACGAAAAGGGAAGCTTTCTTT.

This chain uses TRBV25-1 with TRBJ1-1; D ambiguous. Germline loops: CDR1 MGHDK, CDR2 SYGVNS. Trimming took off 4 bases at V and 0 bases at J, with 9 bases between the two ends. The CDR3 contains 14 residues. The CDR3 DNA follows: TGTGCCAGCAGTGGGAGGGCGCTGAACACTGAAGCTTTCTTT. Its translation: CASSGRALNTEAFF.

This clonotype turned up a few times. The chain has TRBV19 and TRBJ2-7; 9 bases line up with TRBD1. This CDR3 spans 14 amino acids. Germline lookup yields CDR1 LNHDA and CDR2 SQIVND (reference sequence). V was pared by 3 bases and J by 3 bases, with 3 bases of the junction left unmatched. The CDR3 here is CASSMDRGDYEQYF. Written as DNA, the CDR3 is TGTGCCAGTAGTATGGACAGGGGAGACTACGAGCAGTACTTC. The whole variable domain, remainder taken from reference TRBV19 and TRBJ2-7, is DGGITQSPKYLFRKEGQNVTLSCEQNLNHDAMYWYRQDPGQGLRLIYYSQIVNDFQKGDIAEGYSVSREKKESFPLTVTSAQKNPTAFYLCASSMDRGDYEQYFGPGTRLTVT.

This clonotype was counted at least ten times. This sequence joins TRBV6-1 and TRBJ1-2; D perhaps matches TRBD1 (6 bases). Germline V gene data show CDR1 as MNHNS and CDR2 as SASEGT. CDR3 length: 14 residues. The ends were cut back, 5 bases at V and 3 bases at J, with 13 bases in the middle. As DNA, the CDR3 is TGTGCCAGCAGTTCCAGGGACAAGTACTATGGCTACACCTTC. Protein sequence: CASSSRDKYYGYTF.

This chain joins TRBV27 and TRBJ2-7; tentatively, D is TRBD1 (6 bases). V lost 1 base and J lost 2, with 9 bases in between. The CDR3 covers 14 residues. Germline V lookup: CDR1 MNHEY, CDR2 SMNVEV (reference sequence). The DNA for the CDR3 is TGTGCCAGCAGTTTATTAGGACAGACCTACGAGCAGTACTTC. Its translation: CASSLLGQTYEQYF.

This clonotype was observed a few times. V and J are TRBV10-3 and TRBJ1-2, with D unclear. The CDR3 is 15 amino acids. V was pared by 2 bases and J by 3 bases, with 13 bases between. Per the germline V gene, CDR1 is ENHRY and CDR2 is SYGVKD. This CDR3 reads CAISELDLSDYGYTF. In nucleotides, the CDR3 is TGTGCCATCAGTGAGCTAGACCTTAGCGACTATGGCTACACCTTC.

The rearrangement links TRBV4-2 to TRBJ2-1; D gene uncertain. CDR1 is LGHNA, CDR2 YNFKEQ, per germline. Trimming removed 0 bases from V and 3 bases from J, with 9 bases in between. This CDR3 has 15 residues. The CDR3 DNA is TGTGCCAGCAGCCAAGATCGAGACGGCTACAATGAGCAGTTCTTC. Its protein is CASSQDRDGYNEQFF.

The V and J genes are TRBV19 and TRBJ1-1, with D unclear. The CDR3 covers 14 residues. CDR1 is LNHDA and CDR2 is SQIVND in the germline V gene (reference sequence). V dropped 7 bases and J dropped 0 bases, with 12 bases sitting between them. CDR3 coding DNA: TGTGCCAGTACCCCGAGGGTCATGAACACTGAAGCTTTCTTT. Residues: CASTPRVMNTEAFF.